This section outlines one T cell receptor beta chain sequence together with its context. This CDR3 has 14 residues. Looked up from germline, CDR1 is SGHTA and CDR2 is FQGNSA. V trimming: 4 bases; J trimming: 7 bases; junction bases outside the gene matches: 8. This table comes from immunoSEQ multiplex PCR, and its TCRdb copy is limited to in-frame clones, with some not included. The sample contains about 60,000 clones, approximately 91% of which appear only once. The data belong to a study of T cell changes during pregnancy in multiple sclerosis. The source was CD4+ T cells from peripheral blood mononuclear cells, collected in the first trimester of pregnancy. This clonotype was sampled from a female donor with multiple sclerosis, enrolled in a pregnancy study. The chain is built from TRBV7-2 and TRBJ2-5, with 8 bases that match TRBD1. The CDR3 nucleotides read TGTGCCAGCAGCTCGACAGGGGCCATTGGGACCCAGTACTTC. Amino acids: CASSSTGAIGTQYF.